Listed here is a single TCR beta chain. Its specificity is not known. Combined were second doses at about 4 or about 12 weeks. Assay: immunoSEQ multiplex PCR; the TCRdb copy retains only in-frame clones and omits some. The sample has 40,000 or so clones; approximately 80% are singletons. This entry is derived from a study of T cell responses to AZD1222 COVID-19 vaccine. Study-level findings and limits: Donors in the cohort were predominantly white British and more often female, and clonal diversity was possibly underestimated. Baseline seropositivity characterized only six AZD1222 recipients.

Germline V gene data show CDR1 as MRHNA and CDR2 as SNTAGT. The CDR3 runs to 15 residues. Trimming cost V 0 bases and J 5 bases; bases outside gene matches: 6. This clonotype was obtained from an adult who received the AZD1222 COVID-19 vaccine. Sequenced here: peripheral blood, sampled 28 days after the second AZD1222 dose. The chain combines TRBV6-4 with TRBJ1-1; the match to TRBD1 covers 7 bases. The CDR3 reads CASSDSTRGVTEAFF. The CDR3, as DNA: TGTGCCAGCAGTGACTCGACCAGGGGGGTAACTGAAGCTTTCTTT.